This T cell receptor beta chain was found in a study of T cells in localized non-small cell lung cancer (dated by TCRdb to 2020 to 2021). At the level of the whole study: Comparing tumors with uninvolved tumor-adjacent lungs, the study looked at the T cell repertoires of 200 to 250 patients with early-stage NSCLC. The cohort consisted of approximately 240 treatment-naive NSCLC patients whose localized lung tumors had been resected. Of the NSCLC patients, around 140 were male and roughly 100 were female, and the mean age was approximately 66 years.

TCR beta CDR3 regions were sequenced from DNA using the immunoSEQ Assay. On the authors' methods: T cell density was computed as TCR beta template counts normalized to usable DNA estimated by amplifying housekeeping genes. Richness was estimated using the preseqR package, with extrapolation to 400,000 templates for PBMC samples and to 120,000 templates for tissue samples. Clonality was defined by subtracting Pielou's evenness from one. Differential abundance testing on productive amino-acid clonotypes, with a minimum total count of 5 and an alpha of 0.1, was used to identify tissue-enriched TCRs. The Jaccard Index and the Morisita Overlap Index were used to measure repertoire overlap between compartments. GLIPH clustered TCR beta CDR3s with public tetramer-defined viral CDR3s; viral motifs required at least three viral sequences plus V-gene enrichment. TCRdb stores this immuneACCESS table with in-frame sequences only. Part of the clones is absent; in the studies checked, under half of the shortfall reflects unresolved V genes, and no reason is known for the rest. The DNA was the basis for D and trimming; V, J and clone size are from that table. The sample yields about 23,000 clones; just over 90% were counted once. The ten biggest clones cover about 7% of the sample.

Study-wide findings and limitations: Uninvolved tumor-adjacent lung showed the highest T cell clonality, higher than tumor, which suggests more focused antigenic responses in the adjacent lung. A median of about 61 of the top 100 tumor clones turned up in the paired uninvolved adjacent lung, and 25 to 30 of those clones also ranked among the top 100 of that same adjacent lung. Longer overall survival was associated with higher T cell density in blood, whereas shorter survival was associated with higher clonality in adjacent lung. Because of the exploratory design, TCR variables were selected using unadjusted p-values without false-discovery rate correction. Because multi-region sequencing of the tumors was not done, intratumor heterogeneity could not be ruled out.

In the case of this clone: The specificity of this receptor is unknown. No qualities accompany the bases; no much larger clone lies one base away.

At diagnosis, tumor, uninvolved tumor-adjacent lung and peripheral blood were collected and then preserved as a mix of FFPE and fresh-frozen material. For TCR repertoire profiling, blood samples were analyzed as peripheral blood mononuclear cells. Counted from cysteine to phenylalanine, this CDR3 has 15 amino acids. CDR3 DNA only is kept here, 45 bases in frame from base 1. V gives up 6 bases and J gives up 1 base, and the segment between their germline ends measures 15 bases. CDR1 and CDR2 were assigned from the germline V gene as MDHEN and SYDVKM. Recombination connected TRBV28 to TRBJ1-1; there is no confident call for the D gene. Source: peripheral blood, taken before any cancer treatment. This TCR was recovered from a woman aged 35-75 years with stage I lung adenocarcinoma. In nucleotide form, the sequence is TGTGCCAGCAGGCCCGCCTGGCAGCAGAACACTGAAGCTTTCTTT. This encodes CASRPAWQQNTEAFF.